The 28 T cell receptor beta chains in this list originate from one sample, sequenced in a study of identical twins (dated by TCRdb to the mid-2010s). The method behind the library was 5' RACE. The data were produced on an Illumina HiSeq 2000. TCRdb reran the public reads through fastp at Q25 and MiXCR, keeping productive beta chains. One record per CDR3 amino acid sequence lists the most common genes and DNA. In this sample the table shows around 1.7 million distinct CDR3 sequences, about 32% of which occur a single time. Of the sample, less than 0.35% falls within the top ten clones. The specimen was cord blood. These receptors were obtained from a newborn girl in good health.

CDR3 sequence reads: CASSVGHGANVLTF. As DNA, the CDR3 is TGTGCCAGCAGCGTAGGTCATGGGGCCAACGTCCTGACTTTC. J is TRBJ2-6 and V is TRBV9, with unresolved D. In germline, CDR1 is SGDLS, CDR2 YYNGEE. Trimming shortened V by 0 bases and J by 3 bases, and 4 bases separated the two germline ends. This CDR3 is 14 amino acids long.

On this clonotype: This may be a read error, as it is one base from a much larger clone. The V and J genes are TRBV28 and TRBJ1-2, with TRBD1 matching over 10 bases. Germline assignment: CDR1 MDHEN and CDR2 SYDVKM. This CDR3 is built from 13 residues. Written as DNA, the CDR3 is TGTGCCAGCAGCACGACAGGGGGCTATGACTACACCTTC. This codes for CASSTTGGYDYTF.

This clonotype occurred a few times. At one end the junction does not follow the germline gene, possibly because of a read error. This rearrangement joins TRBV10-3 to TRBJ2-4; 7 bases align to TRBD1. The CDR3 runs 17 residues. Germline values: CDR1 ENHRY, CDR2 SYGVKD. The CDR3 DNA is TGTGCCACCAGTGAGGGGTGGAGACAGGGAGCCAAAAACATTCAGTACTTC. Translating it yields CATSEGWRQGAKNIQYF.

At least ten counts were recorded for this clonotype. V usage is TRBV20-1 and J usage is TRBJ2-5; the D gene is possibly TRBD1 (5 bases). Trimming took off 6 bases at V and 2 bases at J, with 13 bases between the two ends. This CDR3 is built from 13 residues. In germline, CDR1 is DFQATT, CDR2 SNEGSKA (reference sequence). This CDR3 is CSAQQGRQETQYF. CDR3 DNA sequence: TGCAGTGCGCAGCAGGGCCGTCAAGAGACCCAGTACTTC.

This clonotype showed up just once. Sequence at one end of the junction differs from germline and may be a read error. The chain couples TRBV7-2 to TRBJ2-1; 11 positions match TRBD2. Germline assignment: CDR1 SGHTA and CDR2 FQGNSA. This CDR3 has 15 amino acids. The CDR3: CACSLAGTSGYEQFF. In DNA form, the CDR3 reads TGTGCCTGCAGCTTAGCAGGGACTAGCGGCTACGAGCAGTTCTTC. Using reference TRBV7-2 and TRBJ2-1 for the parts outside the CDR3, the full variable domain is GAGVSQSPSNKVTEKGKDVELRCDPISGHTALYWYRQSLGQGLEFLIYFQGNSAPDKSGLPSDRFSAERTGGSVSTLTIQRTQQEDSAVYLCACSLAGTSGYEQFFGPGTRLTVL.

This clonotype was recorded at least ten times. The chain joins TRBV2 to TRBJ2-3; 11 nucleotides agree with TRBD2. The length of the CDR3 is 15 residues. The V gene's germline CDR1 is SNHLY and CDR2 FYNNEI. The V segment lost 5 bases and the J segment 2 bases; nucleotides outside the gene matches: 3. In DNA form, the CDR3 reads TGTGCCAGCAGTCGACTAGCGGGATTCACAGATACGCAGTATTTT. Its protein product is CASSRLAGFTDTQYF.

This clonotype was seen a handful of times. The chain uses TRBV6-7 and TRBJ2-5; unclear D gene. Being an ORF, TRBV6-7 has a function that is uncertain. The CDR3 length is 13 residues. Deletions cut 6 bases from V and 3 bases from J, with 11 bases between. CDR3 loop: CASRTALEETQYF. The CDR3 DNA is TGTGCCAGCAGAACAGCCTTAGAAGAGACCCAGTACTTC.

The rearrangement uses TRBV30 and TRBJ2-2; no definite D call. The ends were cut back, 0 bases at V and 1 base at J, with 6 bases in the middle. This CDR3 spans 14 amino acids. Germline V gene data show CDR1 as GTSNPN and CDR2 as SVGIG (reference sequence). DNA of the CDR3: TGTGCCTGGAGTGTAATTGGGAACACCGGGGAGCTGTTTTTT. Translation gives CAWSVIGNTGELFF.

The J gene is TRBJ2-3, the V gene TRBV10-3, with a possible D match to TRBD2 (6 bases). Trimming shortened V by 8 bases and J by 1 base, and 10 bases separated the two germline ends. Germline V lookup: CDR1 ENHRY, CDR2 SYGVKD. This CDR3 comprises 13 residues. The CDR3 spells CAIGGGGTDTQYF. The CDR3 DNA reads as TGTGCCATCGGCGGCGGGGGCACAGATACGCAGTATTTT.

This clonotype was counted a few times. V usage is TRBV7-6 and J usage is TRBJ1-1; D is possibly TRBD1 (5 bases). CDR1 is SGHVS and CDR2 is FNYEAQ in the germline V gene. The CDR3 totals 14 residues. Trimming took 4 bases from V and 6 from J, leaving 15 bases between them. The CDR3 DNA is TGTGCCAGCAGCTCGGGGACTCCTATCGCTGAAGCTTTCTTT. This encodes CASSSGTPIAEAFF.

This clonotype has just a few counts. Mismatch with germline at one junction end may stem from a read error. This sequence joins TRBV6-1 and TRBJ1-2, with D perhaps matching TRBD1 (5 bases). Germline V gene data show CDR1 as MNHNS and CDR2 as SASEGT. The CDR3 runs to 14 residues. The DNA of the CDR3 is TGTGCCGGCAGGGTAGGGGCCCTTTCGGATGGCTACACCTTC. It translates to CAGRVGALSDGYTF.

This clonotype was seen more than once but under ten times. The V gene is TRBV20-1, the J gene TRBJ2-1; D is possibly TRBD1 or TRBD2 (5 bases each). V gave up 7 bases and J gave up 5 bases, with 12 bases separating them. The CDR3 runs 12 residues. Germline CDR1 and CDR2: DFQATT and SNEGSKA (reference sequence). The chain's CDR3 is CSGGTGHNEQFF. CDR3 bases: TGCAGTGGGGGAACGGGACACAATGAGCAGTTCTTC.

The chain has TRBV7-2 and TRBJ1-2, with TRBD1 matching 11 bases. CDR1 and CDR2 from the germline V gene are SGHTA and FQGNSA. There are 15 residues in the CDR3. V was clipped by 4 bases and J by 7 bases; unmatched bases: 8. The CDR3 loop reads CASSSSGQGDFGYTF. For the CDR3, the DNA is TGTGCCAGCAGCTCTTCGGGACAGGGGGATTTTGGCTACACCTTC.

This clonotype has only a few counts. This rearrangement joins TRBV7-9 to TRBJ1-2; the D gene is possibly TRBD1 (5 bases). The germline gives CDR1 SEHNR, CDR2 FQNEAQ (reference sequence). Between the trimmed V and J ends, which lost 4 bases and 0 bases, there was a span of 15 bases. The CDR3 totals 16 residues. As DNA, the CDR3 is TGTGCCAGCAGCTCACGGGGCGCCCCTCCTAACTATGGCTACACCTTC. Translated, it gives CASSSRGAPPNYGYTF.

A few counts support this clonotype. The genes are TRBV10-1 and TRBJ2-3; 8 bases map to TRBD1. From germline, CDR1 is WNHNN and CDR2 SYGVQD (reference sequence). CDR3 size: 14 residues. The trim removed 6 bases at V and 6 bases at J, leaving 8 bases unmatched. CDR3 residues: CASSPRTGMDTQYF. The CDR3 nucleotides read TGCGCCAGCAGCCCCCGGACAGGGATGGATACGCAGTATTTT.

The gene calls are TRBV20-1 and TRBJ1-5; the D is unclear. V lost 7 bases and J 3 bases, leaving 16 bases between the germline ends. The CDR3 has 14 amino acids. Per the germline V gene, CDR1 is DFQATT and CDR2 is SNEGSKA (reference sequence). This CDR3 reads CSGATGTNNQPQHF. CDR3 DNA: TGCAGTGGCGCGACGGGCACGAACAATCAGCCCCAGCATTTT.

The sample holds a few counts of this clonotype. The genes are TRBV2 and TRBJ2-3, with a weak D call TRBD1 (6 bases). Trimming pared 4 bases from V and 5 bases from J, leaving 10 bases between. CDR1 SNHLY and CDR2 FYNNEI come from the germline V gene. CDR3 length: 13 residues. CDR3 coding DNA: TGTGCCAGCAGTGGACAGGTGAAAGATACGCAGTATTTT. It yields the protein CASSGQVKDTQYF.

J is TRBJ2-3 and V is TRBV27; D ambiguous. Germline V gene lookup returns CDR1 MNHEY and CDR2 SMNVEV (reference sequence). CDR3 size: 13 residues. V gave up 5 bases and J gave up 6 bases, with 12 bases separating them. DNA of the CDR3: TGTGCCAGCAGTCCCACGCCGTGGGATACGCAGTATTTT. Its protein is CASSPTPWDTQYF.

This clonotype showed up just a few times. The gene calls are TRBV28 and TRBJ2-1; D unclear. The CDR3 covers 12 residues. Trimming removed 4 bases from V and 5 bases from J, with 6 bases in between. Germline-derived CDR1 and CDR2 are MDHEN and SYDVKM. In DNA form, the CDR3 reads TGTGCCAGCAGTTCCGGGCACAATGAGCAGTTCTTC. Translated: CASSSGHNEQFF.

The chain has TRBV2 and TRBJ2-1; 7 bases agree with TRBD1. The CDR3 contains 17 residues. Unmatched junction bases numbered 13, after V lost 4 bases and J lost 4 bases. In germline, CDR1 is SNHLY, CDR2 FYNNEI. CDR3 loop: CASSGAMGQLTYNEQFF. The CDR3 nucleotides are TGTGCCAGCAGTGGAGCAATGGGACAGTTAACTTACAATGAGCAGTTCTTC.

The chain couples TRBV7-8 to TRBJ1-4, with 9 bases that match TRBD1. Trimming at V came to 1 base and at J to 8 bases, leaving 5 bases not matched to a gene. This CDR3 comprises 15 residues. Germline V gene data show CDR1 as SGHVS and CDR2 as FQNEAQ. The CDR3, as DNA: TGTGCCAGCAGCTTAGGCCGGACAGGGGTGGAAAAACTGTTTTTT. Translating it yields CASSLGRTGVEKLFF.

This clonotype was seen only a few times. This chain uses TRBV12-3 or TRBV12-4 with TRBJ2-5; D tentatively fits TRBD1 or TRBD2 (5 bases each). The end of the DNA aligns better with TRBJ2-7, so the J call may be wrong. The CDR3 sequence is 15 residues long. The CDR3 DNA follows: TGTGCCAGCAGTTCCCGTGTGGCAGGGAGAAACGAGCAGTACTTC. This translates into CASSSRVAGRNEQYF.

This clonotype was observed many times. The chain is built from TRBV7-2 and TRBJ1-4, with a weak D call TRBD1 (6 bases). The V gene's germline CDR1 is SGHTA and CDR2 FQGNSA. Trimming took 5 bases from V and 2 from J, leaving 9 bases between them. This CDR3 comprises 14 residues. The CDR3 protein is CASSPRGTNEKLFF. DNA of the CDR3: TGTGCCAGCAGCCCCAGGGGTACTAATGAAAAACTGTTTTTT.

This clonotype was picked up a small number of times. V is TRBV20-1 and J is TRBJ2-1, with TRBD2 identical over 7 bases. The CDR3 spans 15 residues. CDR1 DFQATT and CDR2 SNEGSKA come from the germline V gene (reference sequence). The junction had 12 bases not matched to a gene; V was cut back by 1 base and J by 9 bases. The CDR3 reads CSARGPSGHFGEQFF. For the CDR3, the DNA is TGCAGTGCTAGAGGCCCTAGCGGCCATTTCGGTGAGCAGTTCTTC.

This CDR3 reads CASSRETGGGSPLHF. The CDR3 DNA reads TGTGCCAGCAGCCGCGAGACAGGAGGGGGATCACCCCTCCACTTT. The chain links TRBV3-1 to TRBJ1-6; perhaps TRBD1 as D (6 bases). Per the germline V gene, CDR1 is LGHDT and CDR2 is YNNKEL (reference sequence). Trimming removed 4 bases from V and 10 bases from J, with 17 bases in between. The CDR3 is 15 amino acids.

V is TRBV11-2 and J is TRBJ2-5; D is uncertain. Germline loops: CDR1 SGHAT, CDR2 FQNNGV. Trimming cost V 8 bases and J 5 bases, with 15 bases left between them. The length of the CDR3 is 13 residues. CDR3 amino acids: CASRGPQVETQYF. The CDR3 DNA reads TGTGCCAGCCGTGGACCCCAAGTGGAGACCCAGTACTTC.

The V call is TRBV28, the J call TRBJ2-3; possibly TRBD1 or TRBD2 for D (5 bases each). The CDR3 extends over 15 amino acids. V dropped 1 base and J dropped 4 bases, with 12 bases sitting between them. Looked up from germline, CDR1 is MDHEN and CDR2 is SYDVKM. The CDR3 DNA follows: TGTGCCAGCAGTTTATCCGGGGCTAGCCCAGATACGCAGTATTTT. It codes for CASSLSGASPDTQYF.

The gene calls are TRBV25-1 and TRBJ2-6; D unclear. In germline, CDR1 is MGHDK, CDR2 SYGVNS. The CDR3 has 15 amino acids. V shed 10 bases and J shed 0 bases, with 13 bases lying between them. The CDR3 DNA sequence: TGTGCCACTACGGACGCAAGCTCTGGGGCCAACGTCCTGACTTTC. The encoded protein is CATTDASSGANVLTF.